This is a list of T cell receptor beta chains from one sample in a study of molecular identifiers for immune sequencing clone quantification. TCRdb analysed the PCR reads with MiXCR anew, one entry per CDR3 protein. Of 550,000 to 750,000 distinct CDR3 sequences in the sample, nearly 20% were seen once. The sequenced sample consisted of naive CD8+ T cells from blood, with Jurkat cell RNA spiked in. These receptors were collected from a human donor in good health. Some libraries in this study had Jurkat cell RNA spiked in. The CDR3 runs from the conserved cysteine through the conserved F or W. D genes are given only for firm matches. Rows give clone size only sometimes, using once, few, many, or a class for an expanded clone.

v_call	d_call	clone_size	j_call	cdr3_aa
TRBV6-2/TRBV6-3	TRBD2	many	TRBJ2-3	CASSGLERDSTDTQYF
TRBV5-1	-	-	TRBJ2-2	CASSLEGPDTGELFF
TRBV7-8	-	many	TRBJ1-1	CASSFDPNTEAFF
TRBV20-1	-	few	TRBJ2-7	CSARQSGSGSYEQYF
TRBV13	TRBD2	many	TRBJ2-5	CASSLWASGMEETQYF
TRBV10-3	TRBD2	-	TRBJ2-7	CAISGTASGGPYEQYF
TRBV29-1	TRBD2	-	TRBJ2-4	CSLMVAGVLLAKNIQYF
TRBV4-3	TRBD1	many	TRBJ2-5	CASSLWGQGEETQYF
TRBV25-1	TRBD2	many	TRBJ2-7	CASSLAGEFSYEQYF
TRBV28	TRBD1	many	TRBJ1-1	CASSFMGQGVAFF
TRBV10-3	-	-	TRBJ2-7	CAISESYHLGRLLVRQYF
TRBV29-1	TRBD1	many	TRBJ2-7	CSVEGTGGDYEQYF
TRBV19	-	few	TRBJ1-1	CASRRIFGDTEAFF
TRBV6-2/TRBV6-3	-	many	TRBJ1-2	CASSYPTRGGGNYGYTF
TRBV2	-	many	TRBJ2-7	CASSELTASYEQYF
TRBV6-2/TRBV6-3	TRBD2	many	TRBJ2-5	CASSSDLAGGGETQYF
TRBV7-9	-	many	TRBJ2-3	CASSLLPDTQYF
TRBV5-1	-	-	TRBJ1-2	CASSTDWADGVRYTF
TRBV30	-	many	TRBJ2-5	CAWSVSQGRPQETQYF
TRBV27	-	-	TRBJ1-2	CARSLSGTGSYGYTF
TRBV12-3/TRBV12-4	-	many	TRBJ2-4	CASSPQPTGTVKNIQYF
TRBV12-3/TRBV12-4	-	few	TRBJ2-7	CASSLGDVTYEQYF
TRBV11-2	TRBD2	-	TRBJ2-7	CASSVGLAPYEQYF
TRBV19	-	-	TRBJ2-7	CASSIAAGAVYEQYF
TRBV6-1	-	many	TRBJ1-1	CASSGREINTEAFF
TRBV27	-	many	TRBJ1-1	CASSFNRVTEAFF
TRBV6-5	TRBD2	few	TRBJ2-1	CASSYSILPQVGGRDGIEEQFF
TRBV5-1	-	-	TRBJ2-6	CASSETLKGSGANVLTF
TRBV24-1	-	-	TRBJ2-1	CGTSPGAFEQFF
TRBV5-4	-	many	TRBJ2-7	CASSLVATGFDEQYF
TRBV12-3/TRBV12-4	-	many	TRBJ2-3	CASSFERGVPDTQYF
TRBV9	TRBD1	many	TRBJ2-7	CASSEGTGSYEQYF
TRBV20-1	-	-	TRBJ1-5	CSARGQGLEYSNQPQHF
TRBV30	TRBD2	few	TRBJ2-3	CATGLVGTDTQYF
TRBV10-3	TRBD2	many	TRBJ2-5	CAISEPTSGVGETQYF
TRBV19	-	-	TRBJ2-7	CASSNSGASYEQYF
TRBV4-3	-	many	TRBJ2-7	CASSPSISDLAGSSYEQYF
TRBV20-1	TRBD1	many	TRBJ1-5	CSARSIQGASNQPQHF
TRBV7-9	-	many	TRBJ2-1	CASSLSLLTISSYNEQFF
TRBV11-1	TRBD2	many	TRBJ2-7	CASSMGLAGTYEQYF
TRBV19	-	-	TRBJ2-2	CASIGETNTGELFF
TRBV9	-	many	TRBJ2-5	CASSYSATTSQETQYF
TRBV27	-	-	TRBJ1-2	CASSSAGLGASYGYTF
TRBV28	TRBD2	many	TRBJ2-3	CASRTGLAVGDTQYF
TRBV27	-	many	TRBJ2-3	CASSFRGQDTQYF
TRBV5-6	-	-	TRBJ1-1	CASSLNSGFMNTEAFF
TRBV7-9	TRBD1	-	TRBJ1-4	CASSLVTGVNEKLFF
TRBV7-6	-	many	TRBJ2-7	CASSLAGAPGALSYEQYF
TRBV10-3	TRBD1	many	TRBJ2-3	CAISADRDRATDTQYF